Below, 26 T cell receptor beta chains from the same sample are listed, as sequenced in a study of cytomegalovirus exposure and HLA in healthy donors. The PCR used 60 Vbeta and 13 Jbeta primers. Method: immunoSEQ multiplex PCR; TCRdb's copy keeps in-frame clones and lacks some. This table holds 150,000 to 200,000 clones, approximately 84% found once. Source material: PBMCs. These receptors were obtained from a man aged 50-59 years in good health and CMV-seronegative.

The rearrangement links TRBV5-6 to TRBJ1-6; D remains ambiguous. The ends were cut back, 6 bases at V and 10 bases at J, with 17 bases in the middle. The CDR3 runs to 14 residues. Germline loops: CDR1 SGHDT, CDR2 YYEEEE. This chain's CDR3 is CASTGTTSNSPLHF. The CDR3 coding sequence is TGTGCCAGCACCGGCACGACATCCAACTCACCCCTCCACTTT.

This chain uses TRBV10-2 with TRBJ2-1; D might be TRBD1 (5 bases). This CDR3 region has 13 residues. CDR1 and CDR2 from the germline V gene are WSHSY and SAAADI. V dropped 7 bases and J dropped 9 bases, with 16 bases sitting between them. The CDR3 protein is CASTVRERGEQFF. As DNA, the CDR3 is TGCGCCAGCACGGTCAGGGAACGCGGTGAGCAGTTCTTC.

The chain is built from TRBV5-1 and TRBJ2-3, with TRBD2 identical over 10 bases. The germline gives CDR1 SGHRS, CDR2 YFSETQ. J gave up 1 base and V 2 bases, and 4 bases lay outside the gene matches. The CDR3 loop spans 16 amino acids. CDR3 sequence reads: CASSLSLAGGTDTQYF. The CDR3 DNA follows: TGCGCCAGCAGCTTAAGTCTAGCGGGGGGCACAGATACGCAGTATTTT. The whole variable domain, filled in from reference TRBV5-1 and TRBJ2-3, reads KAGVTQTPRYLIKTRGQQVTLSCSPISGHRSVSWYQQTPGQGLQFLFEYFSETQRNKGNFPGRFSGRQFSNSRSEMNVSTLELGDSALYLCASSLSLAGGTDTQYFGPGTRLTVL.

The CDR3 coding sequence is TGTGCCAGCAGCTTACCACCGGGGGTACCTACAGATACGCAGTATTTT. The encoded protein is CASSLPPGVPTDTQYF. This chain connects TRBV7-2 to TRBJ2-3, with D possibly being TRBD2 (6 bases). Looked up from germline, CDR1 is SGHTA and CDR2 is FQGNSA. This CDR3 is built from 16 residues. V lost 2 bases, J lost 3 bases, and 15 bases lay in between.

The V gene is TRBV2, the J gene TRBJ2-5; weak D call: TRBD1 (6 bases). The tail of the sequence fits TRBJ2-7 better, so the J call may be wrong. Germline CDR1 reads SNHLY; CDR2 reads FYNNEI. The CDR3 totals 14 residues. Written as DNA, the CDR3 is TGTGCCAGTTCCAAAACAGGGACGTCCTACGAGCAGTACTTC. The encoded protein is CASSKTGTSYEQYF.

The chain uses TRBV15 and TRBJ2-5; D call uncertain. The CDR3 is made up of 15 amino acids. V was shortened by 0 bases and J by 0 bases, with 8 bases between the two germline ends. CDR1 is LNHNV and CDR2 is YYDKDF in the germline V gene (reference sequence). The chain's CDR3 is CATSRDHSDQETQYF. The DNA of the CDR3 is TGTGCCACCAGCAGAGACCACTCGGACCAAGAGACCCAGTACTTC.

V usage is TRBV7-2 and J usage is TRBJ2-1, with TRBD2 matching 10 bases. J gave up 7 bases and V 4 bases, and 7 bases lay outside the gene matches. The CDR3 consists of 15 residues. Germline CDR1 SGHTA, CDR2 FQGNSA. DNA of the CDR3: TGTGCCAGCAGCTCAGAAGCGGGGGGGCTGAATGAGCAGTTCTTC. Protein sequence: CASSSEAGGLNEQFF.

The V and J genes are TRBV25-1 and TRBJ1-1; D remains unclear. CDR3 length equals 16 residues. The germline V and J ends were trimmed by 5 bases and 4 bases, with 20 bases remaining between them. Germline loops: CDR1 MGHDK, CDR2 SYGVNS. CDR3 sequence (DNA): TGTGCCAGCAGTCCCCCCCTTCGGGGTGTGGGCACTGAAGCTTTCTTT. It specifies CASSPPLRGVGTEAFF.

J is TRBJ1-3 and V is TRBV28; D gene uncertain. CDR3 length: 15 amino acids. Trimming shortened V by 7 bases and J by 1 base, and 14 bases separated the two germline ends. Germline V lookup: CDR1 MDHEN, CDR2 SYDVKM. Here the CDR3 reads CASTTLGVSGNTIYF. The CDR3 DNA is TGTGCCAGCACCACCCTGGGCGTATCTGGAAACACCATATATTTT.

The chain combines TRBV14 with TRBJ1-2; TRBD1 matches at 9 bases. The ends lost 1 base at V and 4 bases at J; junction bases unmatched: 7. This CDR3 region has 16 residues. Germline lookup yields CDR1 SGHDN and CDR2 FVKESK. In DNA form, the CDR3 reads TGTGCCAGCAGCCAAGGATACAGGGGGCAGGGCTATGGCTACACCTTC. It translates to CASSQGYRGQGYGYTF. Full variable domain (outside the CDR3, taken from reference TRBV14 and TRBJ1-2): EAGVTQFPSHSVIEKGQTVTLRCDPISGHDNLYWYRRVMGKEIKFLLHFVKESKQDESGMPNNRFLAERTGGTYSTLKVQPAELEDSGVYFCASSQGYRGQGYGYTFGSGTRLTVV.

This chain joins TRBV19 and TRBJ2-7; a weak D match, TRBD1 (7 bases). This CDR3 contains 14 residues. Trimming took off 5 bases at V and 6 bases at J, with 17 bases between the two ends. Germline V gene lookup returns CDR1 LNHDA and CDR2 SQIVND (reference sequence). CDR3 bases: TGTGCCAGTAGTTTTAAGGAGGGGGCAATCGAGCAGTACTTC. This sequence encodes CASSFKEGAIEQYF.

This chain joins TRBV10-3 and TRBJ2-1; TRBD1 matches 8 bases. Germline CDR1 reads ENHRY; CDR2 reads SYGVKD. The CDR3 loop spans 16 amino acids. The V segment lost 3 bases and the J segment 5 bases; nucleotides outside the gene matches: 9. The CDR3 loop reads CAISDPDRGTDNEQFF. As DNA, the CDR3 is TGTGCCATCAGTGATCCCGACAGGGGAACGGACAATGAGCAGTTCTTC.

V usage is TRBV29-1 and J usage is TRBJ1-1, with TRBD1 identical over 8 bases. Germline V CDR1 and CDR2: SQVTM, ANQGSEA. CDR3 length: 13 amino acids. V lost 3 bases, J lost 1 base, and 1 base stayed unmatched. The CDR3 DNA sequence: TGCAGCGTTGATCAGGGGGCGAACACTGAAGCTTTCTTT. Amino acids: CSVDQGANTEAFF.

The chain has TRBV6-5 and TRBJ1-6; 9 nucleotides agree with TRBD1. Unmatched junction bases numbered 2, after V lost 7 bases and J lost 7 bases. The CDR3 has 13 residues. In germline, CDR1 is MNHEY, CDR2 SVGAGI. The CDR3 DNA is TGTGCCAGCAACGACAGGGGGAATTCACCCCTCCACTTT. Translated, it gives CASNDRGNSPLHF.

This sequence joins TRBV7-3 and TRBJ2-6, with D maybe TRBD1 (5 bases). Trimming pared 6 bases from V and 3 bases from J, leaving 12 bases between. The CDR3 spans 15 residues. Germline V CDR1 and CDR2: SGHTA, FQGTGA. CDR3 DNA sequence: TGTGCCAGCAGTTCCTCAACAGGTGGGGCCAACGTCCTGACTTTC. Translating it yields CASSSSTGGANVLTF. The whole variable domain, remainder taken from reference TRBV7-3 and TRBJ2-6, is GAGVSQTPSNKVTEKGKYVELRCDPISGHTALYWYRQSLGQGPEFLIYFQGTGAADDSGLPNDRFFAVRPEGSVSTLKIQRTERGDSAVYLCASSSSTGGANVLTFGAGSRLTVL.

The chain joins TRBV9 to TRBJ1-2; 7 nucleotides match TRBD1. The junction had 6 bases not matched to a gene; V was cut back by 2 bases and J by 5 bases. The germline CDR1 and CDR2 sequences are SGDLS and YYNGEE. The CDR3 has 14 residues. The CDR3 is CASSVGDSPYGYTF. CDR3 in DNA: TGTGCCAGCAGCGTGGGGGACAGCCCGTATGGCTACACCTTC.

The rearrangement joins TRBV18 to TRBJ2-4; perhaps TRBD1 as D (5 bases). Trimming stripped 2 bases from V and 8 bases from J, with 13 bases between. This CDR3 comprises 14 residues. CDR1 and CDR2 (germline): KGHSH, LQKENI. CDR3 residues: CASSPEGVRDIQYF. In DNA, the CDR3 is TGTGCCAGCTCACCAGAAGGGGTTAGGGACATTCAGTACTTC.

This clone was detected a few times. V gene TRBV19 combines with J gene TRBJ1-1; perhaps TRBD1 as D (5 bases). This CDR3 region has 13 residues. The germline V and J ends were trimmed by 0 bases and 3 bases, with 5 bases remaining between them. Germline V CDR1 and CDR2: LNHDA, SQIVND (reference sequence). CDR3 DNA sequence: TGTGCCAGTAGTATAGAAGGGGACACTGAAGCTTTCTTT. Protein: CASSIEGDTEAFF.

The chain employs TRBV7-2 and TRBJ1-5; a weak D match, TRBD1 (6 bases). Per the germline V gene, CDR1 is SGHTA and CDR2 is FQGNSA. The CDR3 extends over 16 amino acids. The germline V and J ends were trimmed by 1 base and 2 bases, with 12 bases remaining between them. The CDR3 region has the DNA TGTGCCAGCAGCTTAGGGGGGGGCGCGGGCAATCAGCCCCAGCATTTT. Translation gives CASSLGGGAGNQPQHF.

The CDR3 protein is CASTSIRGRVYNEQFF. The CDR3 nucleotides read TGTGCCAGTACCTCCATTCGGGGGAGGGTATACAATGAGCAGTTCTTC. This sequence joins TRBV19 and TRBJ2-1; 7 bases line up with TRBD2. V dropped 7 bases and J dropped 4; count of bases not matched to a gene: 13. Germline V gives CDR1 LNHDA, CDR2 SQIVND (reference sequence). There are 16 residues in the CDR3.

The chain employs TRBV5-1 and TRBJ1-1; TRBD1 matches at 9 bases. With 3 bases clipped from V and 2 bases from J, the junction kept 5 bases outside the gene matches. Germline-derived CDR1 and CDR2 are SGHRS and YFSETQ. The CDR3 extends over 15 amino acids. The CDR3 loop is CASSSGTGFNTEAFF. CDR3 DNA: TGCGCCAGCAGCTCCGGGACAGGGTTCAACACTGAAGCTTTCTTT.

The J gene is TRBJ1-2, the V gene TRBV6-6, with 7 bases fitting TRBD1. Germline V lookup: CDR1 MNHNY, CDR2 SVGAGI (reference sequence). The CDR3 contains 13 residues. The V gene end was trimmed by 5 bases and the J gene end by 7 bases; junction bases not matched to a gene: 7. The CDR3 DNA follows: TGTGCCAGCAGTGGCCGGGACAGCTCTGGCTACACCTTC. Protein product: CASSGRDSSGYTF.

V gene TRBV5-6 combines with J gene TRBJ2-2; D is perhaps TRBD2 (5 bases). The germline V gene encodes CDR1 SGHDT and CDR2 YYEEEE. V lost 0 bases and J 2 bases, leaving 11 bases between the germline ends. This CDR3 has 16 amino acids. The CDR3 here is CASSLERRINTGELFF. In nucleotides, the CDR3 is TGTGCCAGCAGCTTGGAGAGGAGGATAAACACCGGGGAGCTGTTTTTT. Variable domain in full (rest from reference TRBV5-6 and TRBJ2-2): DAGVTQSPTHLIKTRGQQVTLRCSPKSGHDTVSWYQQALGQGPQFIFQYYEEEERQRGNFPDRFSGHQFPNYSSELNVNALLLGDSALYLCASSLERRINTGELFFGEGSRLTVL.

The rearrangement joins TRBV7-9 to TRBJ1-5; possibly TRBD1 for D (5 bases). The CDR3 runs to 15 residues. Trimming shortened V by 4 bases and J by 5 bases, and 15 bases separated the two germline ends. Per germline, CDR1 SEHNR and CDR2 FQNEAQ (reference sequence). The CDR3 reads CASSSGTEGYQPQHF. The CDR3 DNA sequence: TGTGCCAGCAGCTCTGGGACGGAGGGTTATCAGCCCCAGCATTTT.

The V gene is TRBV9, the J gene TRBJ1-2; 7 nucleotides agree with TRBD1. There are 14 residues in the CDR3. Germline V gene data show CDR1 as SGDLS and CDR2 as YYNGEE. V shed 4 bases, J shed 6 bases, and the junction held 9 bases outside the gene matches. The CDR3 loop is CASSLLTGDHGYTF. CDR3 DNA: TGTGCCAGCAGCCTCCTTACAGGGGACCATGGCTACACCTTC.

The chain employs TRBV5-5 and TRBJ1-2; D is unclear. The length of the CDR3 is 16 residues. Germline-derived CDR1 and CDR2 are SGHKS and YYEKEE (reference sequence). Between the trimmed V and J ends, which lost 2 bases and 1 base, there was a span of 15 bases. CDR3 protein: CASSFAGSSFNYGYTF. The CDR3 DNA reads TGTGCCAGCAGCTTCGCCGGTAGTAGTTTTAACTATGGCTACACCTTC.